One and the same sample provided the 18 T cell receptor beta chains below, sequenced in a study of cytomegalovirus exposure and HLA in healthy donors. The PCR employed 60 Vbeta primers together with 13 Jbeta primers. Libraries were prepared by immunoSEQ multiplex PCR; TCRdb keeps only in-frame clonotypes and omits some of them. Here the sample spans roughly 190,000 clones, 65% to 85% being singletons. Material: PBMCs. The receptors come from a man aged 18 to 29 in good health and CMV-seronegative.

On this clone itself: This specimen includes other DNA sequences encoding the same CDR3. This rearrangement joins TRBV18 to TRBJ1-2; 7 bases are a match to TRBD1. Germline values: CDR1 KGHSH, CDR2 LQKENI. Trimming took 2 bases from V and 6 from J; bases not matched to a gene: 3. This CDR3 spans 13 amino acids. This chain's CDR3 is CASSPAQGDGYTF. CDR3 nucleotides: TGTGCCAGCTCACCAGCTCAGGGGGATGGCTACACCTTC.

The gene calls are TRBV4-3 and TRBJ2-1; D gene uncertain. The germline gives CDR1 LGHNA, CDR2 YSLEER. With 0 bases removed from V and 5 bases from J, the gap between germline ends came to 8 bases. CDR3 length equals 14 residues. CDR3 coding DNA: TGCGCCAGCAGCCAAGATTGGCAGAACAATGAGCAGTTCTTC. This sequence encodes CASSQDWQNNEQFF.

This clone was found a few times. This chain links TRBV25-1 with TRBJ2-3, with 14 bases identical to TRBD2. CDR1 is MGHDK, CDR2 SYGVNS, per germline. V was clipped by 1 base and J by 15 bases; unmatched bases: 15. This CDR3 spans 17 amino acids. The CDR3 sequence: CASSELLRLAGGPPTYF. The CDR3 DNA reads TGTGCCAGCAGTGAATTACTTAGACTAGCGGGAGGGCCTCCCACTTATTTT. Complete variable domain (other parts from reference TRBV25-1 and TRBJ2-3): EADIYQTPRYLVIGTGKKITLECSQTMGHDKMYWYQQDPGMELHLIHYSYGVNSTEKGDLSSESTVSRIRTEHFPLTLESARPSHTSQYLCASSELLRLAGGPPTYFGPGTRLTVL.

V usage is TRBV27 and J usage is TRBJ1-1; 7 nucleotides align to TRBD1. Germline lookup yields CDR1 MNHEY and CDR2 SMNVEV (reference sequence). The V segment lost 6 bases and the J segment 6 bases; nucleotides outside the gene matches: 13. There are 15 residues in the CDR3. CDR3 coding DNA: TGTGCCAGCAGGCTGATCTTCAGGGGGATCGCTGAAGCTTTCTTT. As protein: CASRLIFRGIAEAFF.

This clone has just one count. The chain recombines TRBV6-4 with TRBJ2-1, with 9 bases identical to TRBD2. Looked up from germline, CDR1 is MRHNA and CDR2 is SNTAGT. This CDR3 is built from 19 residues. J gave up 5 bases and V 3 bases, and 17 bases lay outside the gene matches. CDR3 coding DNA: TGTGCCAGCAGTGAGGGTTACCTTCGCGGGAGGGCTCCCCACAATGAGCAGTTCTTC. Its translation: CASSEGYLRGRAPHNEQFF.

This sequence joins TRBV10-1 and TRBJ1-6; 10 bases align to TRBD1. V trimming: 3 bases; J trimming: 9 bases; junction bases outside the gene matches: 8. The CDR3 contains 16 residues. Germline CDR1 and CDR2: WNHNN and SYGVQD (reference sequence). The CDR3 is CASSEITGTGASPLHF. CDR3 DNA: TGCGCCAGCAGTGAAATTACCGGGACAGGGGCTTCACCCCTCCACTTT.

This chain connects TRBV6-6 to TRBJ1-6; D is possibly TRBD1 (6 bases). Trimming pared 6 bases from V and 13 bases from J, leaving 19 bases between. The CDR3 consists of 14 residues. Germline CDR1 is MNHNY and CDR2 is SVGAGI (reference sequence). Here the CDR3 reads CASRTGRGIGPLHF. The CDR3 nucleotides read TGTGCCAGCAGGACGGGCAGGGGAATAGGGCCCCTCCACTTT.

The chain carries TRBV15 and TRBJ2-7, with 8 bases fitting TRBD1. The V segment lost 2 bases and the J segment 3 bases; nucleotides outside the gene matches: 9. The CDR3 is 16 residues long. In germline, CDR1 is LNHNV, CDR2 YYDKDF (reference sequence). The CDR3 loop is CATSRQQGVKSYEQYF. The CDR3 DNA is TGTGCCACCAGCAGACAACAGGGGGTAAAGAGCTACGAGCAGTACTTC.

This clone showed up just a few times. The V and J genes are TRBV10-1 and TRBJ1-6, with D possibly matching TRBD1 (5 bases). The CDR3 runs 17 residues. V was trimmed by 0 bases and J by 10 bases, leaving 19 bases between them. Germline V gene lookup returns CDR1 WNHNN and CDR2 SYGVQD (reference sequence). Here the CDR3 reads CASSESMVEGVGSPLHF. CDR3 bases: TGCGCCAGCAGTGAGTCGATGGTTGAAGGGGTAGGATCACCCCTCCACTTT.

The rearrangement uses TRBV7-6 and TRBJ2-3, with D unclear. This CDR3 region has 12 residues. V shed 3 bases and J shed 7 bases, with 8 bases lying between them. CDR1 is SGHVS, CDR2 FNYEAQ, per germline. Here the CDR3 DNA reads TGTGCCAGCAGCTTGAGTGGTAATACGCAGTATTTT. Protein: CASSLSGNTQYF.

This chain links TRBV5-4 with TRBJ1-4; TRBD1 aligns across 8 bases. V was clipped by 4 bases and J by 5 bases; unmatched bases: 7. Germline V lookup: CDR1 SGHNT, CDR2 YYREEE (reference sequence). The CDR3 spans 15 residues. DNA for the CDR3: TGTGCCAGCAGCGGAGACAGGGGAGAAAATGAAAAACTGTTTTTT. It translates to CASSGDRGENEKLFF.

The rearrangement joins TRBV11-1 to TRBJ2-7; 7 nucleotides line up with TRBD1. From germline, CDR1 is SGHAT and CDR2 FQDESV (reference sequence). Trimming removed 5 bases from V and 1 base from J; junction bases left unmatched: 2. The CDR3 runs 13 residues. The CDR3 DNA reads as TGTGCCAGCAGCATGGGACAGTCCTACGAGCAGTACTTC. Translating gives CASSMGQSYEQYF.

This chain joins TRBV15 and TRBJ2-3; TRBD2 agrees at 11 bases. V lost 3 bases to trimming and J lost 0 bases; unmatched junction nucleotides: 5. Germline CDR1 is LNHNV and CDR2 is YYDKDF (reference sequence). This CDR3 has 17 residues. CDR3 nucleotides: TGTGCCACCAGCAGCCTGACTAGCGGGGCTAGCACAGATACGCAGTATTTT. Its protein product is CATSSLTSGASTDTQYF. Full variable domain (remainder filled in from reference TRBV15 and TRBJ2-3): DAMVIQNPRYQVTQFGKPVTLSCSQTLNHNVMYWYQQKSSQAPKLLFHYYDKDFNNEADTPDNFQSRRPNTSFCFLDIRSPGLGDTAMYLCATSSLTSGASTDTQYFGPGTRLTVL.

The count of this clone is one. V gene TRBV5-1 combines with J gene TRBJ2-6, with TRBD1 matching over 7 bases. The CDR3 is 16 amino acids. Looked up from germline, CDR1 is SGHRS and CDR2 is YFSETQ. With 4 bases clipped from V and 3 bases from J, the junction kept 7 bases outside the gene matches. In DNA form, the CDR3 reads TGCGCCAGCAGCCAAATTACAGGGGTTGGGGCCAACGTCCTGACTTTC. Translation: CASSQITGVGANVLTF.

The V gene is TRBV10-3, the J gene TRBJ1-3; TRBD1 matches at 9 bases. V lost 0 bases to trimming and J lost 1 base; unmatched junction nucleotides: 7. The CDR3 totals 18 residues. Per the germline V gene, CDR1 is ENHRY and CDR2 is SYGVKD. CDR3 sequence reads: CAISESRDREESGNTIYF. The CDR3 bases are TGTGCCATCAGTGAGTCCCGGGACAGGGAGGAATCTGGAAACACCATATATTTT.

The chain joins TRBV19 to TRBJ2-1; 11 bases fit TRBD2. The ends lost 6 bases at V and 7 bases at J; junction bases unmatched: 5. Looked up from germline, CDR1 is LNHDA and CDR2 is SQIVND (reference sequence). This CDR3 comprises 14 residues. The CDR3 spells CASRGLAGHNEQFF. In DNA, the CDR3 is TGTGCCAGTAGAGGACTAGCGGGTCATAATGAGCAGTTCTTC.

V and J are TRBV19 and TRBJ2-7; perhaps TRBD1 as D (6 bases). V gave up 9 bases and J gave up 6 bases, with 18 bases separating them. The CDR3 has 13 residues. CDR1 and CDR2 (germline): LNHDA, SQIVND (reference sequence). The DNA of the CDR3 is TGTGCCAGCGGGCAGCTGGGGGCCCGCGAGCAGTACTTC. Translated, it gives CASGQLGAREQYF.

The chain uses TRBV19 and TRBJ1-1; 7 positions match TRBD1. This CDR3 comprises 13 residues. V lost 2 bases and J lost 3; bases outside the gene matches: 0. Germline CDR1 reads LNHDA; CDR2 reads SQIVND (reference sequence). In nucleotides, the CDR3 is TGTGCCAGTAGTATAACAGGGGACACTGAAGCTTTCTTT. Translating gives CASSITGDTEAFF.